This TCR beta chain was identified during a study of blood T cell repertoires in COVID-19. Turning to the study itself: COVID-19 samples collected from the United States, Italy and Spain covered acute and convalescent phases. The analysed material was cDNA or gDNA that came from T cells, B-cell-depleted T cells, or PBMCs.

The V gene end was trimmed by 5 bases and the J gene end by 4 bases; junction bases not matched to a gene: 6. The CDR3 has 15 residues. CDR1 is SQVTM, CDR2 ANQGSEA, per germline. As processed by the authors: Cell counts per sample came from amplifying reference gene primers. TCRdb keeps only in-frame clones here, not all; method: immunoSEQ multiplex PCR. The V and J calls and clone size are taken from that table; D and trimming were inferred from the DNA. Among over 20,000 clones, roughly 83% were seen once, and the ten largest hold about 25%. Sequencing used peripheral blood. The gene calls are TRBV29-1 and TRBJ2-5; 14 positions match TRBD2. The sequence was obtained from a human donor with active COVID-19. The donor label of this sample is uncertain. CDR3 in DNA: TGCAGCGTTTGGGGACTAGCGGGAGAGAGAGAGACCCAGTACTTC. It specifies CSVWGLAGERETQYF.